Listed below are T cell receptor beta chains from one sample, sequenced in a study of cytomegalovirus exposure and HLA in healthy donors. Sequencing used immunoSEQ multiplex PCR; TCRdb keeps in-frame clones, though not all of them. The sample yields some 150,000 clones, roughly four fifths seen once. Sequencing was done on a sample of PBMCs. Source of these receptors: a female donor in good health and CMV-seronegative. CDR3s leave out the opening cysteine and the closing phenylalanine or tryptophan. Each record gives: clone size, V gene, CDR3 length, J gene, CDR3 protein. Only part of the rows carry a size: once, few, many, or a class if the clone is expanded.

clone_size: few
v_call: TRBV6-5
cdr3_length: 13
j_call: TRBJ2-3
cdr3_aa: ASRGGLAGTDTQY

clone_size: once
v_call: TRBV9
cdr3_length: 13
j_call: TRBJ2-1
cdr3_aa: ASSTRGDPSAEQF

clone_size: .
v_call: TRBV4-3
cdr3_length: 13
j_call: TRBJ1-2
cdr3_aa: ASSQDRSGFYGYT

clone_size: .
v_call: TRBV30
cdr3_length: 11
j_call: TRBJ1-3
cdr3_aa: AWGSLQGNTIY

clone_size: few
v_call: TRBV2
cdr3_length: 13
j_call: TRBJ2-3
cdr3_aa: ASSERQASTDTQY

clone_size: once
v_call: TRBV11-3
cdr3_length: 17
j_call: TRBJ1-2
cdr3_aa: ASTNFTTDRVPWDYGYT

clone_size: .
v_call: TRBV6-4
cdr3_length: 10
j_call: TRBJ1-2
cdr3_aa: ASSERGLCYT

clone_size: .
v_call: TRBV7-2
cdr3_length: 13
j_call: TRBJ1-2
cdr3_aa: ASSLDERTVYGYT

clone_size: .
v_call: TRBV19
cdr3_length: 10
j_call: TRBJ1-2
cdr3_aa: ASSITAGGYT

clone_size: .
v_call: TRBV11-1
cdr3_length: 14
j_call: TRBJ2-3
cdr3_aa: ASSFGLAGGTDTQY

clone_size: .
v_call: TRBV11-2
cdr3_length: 13
j_call: TRBJ2-3
cdr3_aa: ASSHSAAYTDTQY

clone_size: .
v_call: TRBV14
cdr3_length: 13
j_call: TRBJ2-7
cdr3_aa: ASSVRQGTSYEQY

clone_size: .
v_call: TRBV9
cdr3_length: 14
j_call: TRBJ2-7
cdr3_aa: ASSATPGILAYEQY

clone_size: .
v_call: TRBV27
cdr3_length: 11
j_call: TRBJ1-2
cdr3_aa: ASRRLGASGYT

clone_size: few
v_call: TRBV5-1
cdr3_length: 12
j_call: TRBJ2-1
cdr3_aa: ASSNGQSYNEQF

clone_size: .
v_call: TRBV5-1
cdr3_length: 13
j_call: TRBJ1-5
cdr3_aa: ASRESPSGNQPQH

clone_size: .
v_call: TRBV29-1
cdr3_length: 11
j_call: TRBJ1-2
cdr3_aa: SVQGDRYYGYT

clone_size: .
v_call: TRBV9
cdr3_length: 10
j_call: TRBJ1-1
cdr3_aa: ASSKRQGAAF

clone_size: .
v_call: TRBV5-6
cdr3_length: 14
j_call: TRBJ1-1
cdr3_aa: ASSLRGQGRFTEAF

clone_size: few
v_call: TRBV4-1
cdr3_length: 14
j_call: TRBJ1-4
cdr3_aa: ASGHIRTGRAEKLF

clone_size: .
v_call: TRBV7-9
cdr3_length: 14
j_call: TRBJ1-1
cdr3_aa: SSSLGGLSLNTEAF

clone_size: .
v_call: TRBV5-1
cdr3_length: 9
j_call: TRBJ2-7
cdr3_aa: ASSSSYEQY

clone_size: .
v_call: TRBV5-5
cdr3_length: 15
j_call: TRBJ2-2
cdr3_aa: ASSPSSGLGNTGELF

clone_size: .
v_call: TRBV9
cdr3_length: 12
j_call: TRBJ2-7
cdr3_aa: ASSVGTGAYEQY

clone_size: .
v_call: TRBV7-9
cdr3_length: 14
j_call: TRBJ2-7
cdr3_aa: ASSSQEASWGREQY

clone_size: .
v_call: TRBV30
cdr3_length: 12
j_call: TRBJ1-6
cdr3_aa: AWSVGQTNSPLH

clone_size: .
v_call: TRBV19
cdr3_length: 12
j_call: TRBJ1-4
cdr3_aa: ASRINRGEEKLF

clone_size: .
v_call: TRBV4-1
cdr3_length: 15
j_call: TRBJ1-1
cdr3_aa: ASSQGTTFVLNTEAF

clone_size: .
v_call: TRBV18
cdr3_length: 13
j_call: TRBJ2-1
cdr3_aa: ASSPPGRFGGLGF

clone_size: .
v_call: TRBV14
cdr3_length: 14
j_call: TRBJ2-2
cdr3_aa: ASSQDRGTHTGELF

clone_size: .
v_call: TRBV29-1
cdr3_length: 11
j_call: TRBJ2-3
cdr3_aa: SVTGGNTDTQY

clone_size: .
v_call: TRBV28
cdr3_length: 14
j_call: TRBJ2-2
cdr3_aa: ASSANRAPNTGELF

clone_size: .
v_call: TRBV4-1
cdr3_length: 14
j_call: TRBJ2-6
cdr3_aa: ASSLIVVAGANGLT

clone_size: .
v_call: TRBV4-3
cdr3_length: 14
j_call: TRBJ2-2
cdr3_aa: ASSLSRGLGTGELF

clone_size: few
v_call: TRBV5-1
cdr3_length: 13
j_call: TRBJ2-7
cdr3_aa: ASSVGTGGLYEQY

clone_size: .
v_call: TRBV6-5
cdr3_length: 13
j_call: TRBJ2-6
cdr3_aa: ASTQRGSGANVLT

clone_size: .
v_call: TRBV13
cdr3_length: 14
j_call: TRBJ1-1
cdr3_aa: ASSLAGRGQNTEAF

clone_size: .
v_call: TRBV19
cdr3_length: 12
j_call: TRBJ1-2
cdr3_aa: ASSRQTGSYGYT

clone_size: .
v_call: TRBV5-4
cdr3_length: 15
j_call: TRBJ2-7
cdr3_aa: ASSPPPSGQGLGEQY

clone_size: .
v_call: TRBV11-3
cdr3_length: 12
j_call: TRBJ2-1
cdr3_aa: ASSPRDTYNEQF

clone_size: few
v_call: TRBV27
cdr3_length: 11
j_call: TRBJ1-1
cdr3_aa: ASSTGLRTEAF

clone_size: few
v_call: TRBV7-8
cdr3_length: 15
j_call: TRBJ1-5
cdr3_aa: ASSLGQGVGSNQPQH